Following are 22 T cell receptor beta chains from one sample sequenced in a study of kidney transplant recipient with SARS-CoV-2 infection. Each CDR3 protein gets one entry after TCRdb re-called the reads with MiXCR. The sample consists of 250,000 or so distinct CDR3 sequences, 29% of them appearing once. The source was a blood sample, collected at baseline and between days 110 and 120 from a kidney transplant recipient. Source of these receptors: a young adult male patient who had COVID-19 and was a kidney transplant recipient. Some T cells may be graft donor cells.

This clonotype was observed a few times. This chain uses TRBV5-4 with TRBJ1-1, with D uncertain. Trimming removed 3 bases from V and 3 bases from J, with 15 bases in between. Germline V gene lookup returns CDR1 SGHNT and CDR2 YYREEE (reference sequence). The CDR3 length is 15 residues. CDR3 residues: CASSSPRWADTEAFF. The CDR3 DNA is TGTGCCAGCAGCTCCCCCCGATGGGCTGACACTGAAGCTTTCTTT.

This clonotype has a single count. V usage is TRBV6-9 and J usage is TRBJ1-2; D is ambiguous. Trimming removed 5 bases at V and 4 bases at J, with 23 bases between. Germline V gives CDR1 MNHGY, CDR2 SVAAGI. This CDR3 has 17 amino acids. CDR3 residues: CASSAWSPYGKTYGYTF. Here the CDR3 DNA reads TGTGCCAGCAGTGCCTGGTCGCCTTACGGAAAGACCTATGGCTACACCTTC.

This clonotype was seen at least ten times. The chain recombines TRBV24-1 with TRBJ1-2; D uncertain. V lost 5 bases and J lost 4, with 22 bases in between. This CDR3 region has 17 residues. Germline V CDR1 and CDR2: KGHDR, SFDVKD. CDR3 sequence: CATSGAGSTRKTYGYTF. In nucleotides, the CDR3 is TGTGCCACCAGTGGAGCGGGTAGTACCAGAAAGACCTATGGCTACACCTTC.

At least ten counts were recorded for this clonotype. The gene calls are TRBV5-3 and TRBJ1-3, with D possibly TRBD1 on 6 matching bases. TRBV5-3 is marked as an open reading frame, function uncertain. The V gene lost 0 bases and the J gene lost 2 bases, with 15 bases spanning the gap. The CDR3 extends over 17 amino acids. The chain's CDR3 is CARSLVYTGRTGNTIYF. Written as DNA, the CDR3 is TGTGCCAGAAGCTTGGTGTACACAGGGAGAACTGGAAACACCATATATTTT.

The chain couples TRBV5-4 to TRBJ2-1; D perhaps matches TRBD1 (5 bases). The CDR3 contains 15 residues. CDR1 is SGHNT and CDR2 is YYREEE in the germline V gene (reference sequence). V gave up 2 bases and J gave up 3 bases, with 12 bases separating them. The CDR3, as DNA: TGTGCCAGCAGCTTTAGCACAGGTTACTACAATGAGCAGTTCTTC. Protein: CASSFSTGYYNEQFF.

This clonotype came up many times. The chain is built from TRBV9 and TRBJ1-1; the match to TRBD1 covers 7 bases. Trimming removed 0 bases from V and 5 bases from J; junction bases left unmatched: 13. The V gene's germline CDR1 is SGDLS and CDR2 YYNGEE. There are 17 residues in the CDR3. The CDR3 nucleotides are TGTGCCAGCAGCGTAGAGGACAGGCCTCCCAGGCGTACTGAAGCTTTCTTT. Its translation: CASSVEDRPPRRTEAFF.

Concerning this clonotype itself: A much larger clone is a single base away; this may be a read error. The gene calls are TRBV18 and TRBJ1-1; D remains unclear. This CDR3 is 15 amino acids long. Germline values: CDR1 KGHSH, CDR2 LQKENI. In nucleotides, the CDR3 is TGTGCCGGCTCACCGGCAGTGAGAATGAACACTGAAGCTTTCTTT. This gives the protein CAGSPAVRMNTEAFF.

This clonotype has only one observation. This may come from a read error, since a much larger clone is one base off. This chain links TRBV14 with TRBJ2-5, with 11 positions matching TRBD2. V was clipped by 3 bases and J by 7 bases; unmatched bases: 4. This CDR3 contains 14 residues. CDR1 is SGHDN and CDR2 is FVKESK in the germline V gene. The CDR3 region is CASSQISGRGTQYF. The CDR3 DNA is TGTGCCAGCAGCCAGATTAGCGGGAGGGGGACCCAGTACTTC.

At least ten counts were recorded for this clonotype. The gene calls are TRBV9 and TRBJ2-7; TRBD1 matches 12 bases. Looked up from germline, CDR1 is SGDLS and CDR2 is YYNGEE. The V gene end was trimmed by 3 bases and the J gene end by 2 bases; junction bases not matched to a gene: 12. The CDR3 runs 18 residues. The CDR3 DNA reads TGTGCCAGCAGCGCCGGGACAGGGGGCCAAGCGGGGACCTACGAGCAGTACTTC. Its translation is CASSAGTGGQAGTYEQYF.

Points on this clonotype: Given a much more abundant clone one base away, this may be a read error. The chain is built from TRBV5-1 and TRBJ2-7, with 7 bases fitting TRBD1. The CDR3 length is 19 residues. Germline CDR1 SGHRS, CDR2 YFSETQ. The V segment lost 4 bases and the J segment 0 bases; nucleotides outside the gene matches: 19. The CDR3 region has the DNA TGCGCCAGCAGCCCTGGGACAGTAGCTAGAGCTACGATCTCCTACGAGCAGTACTTC. This codes for CASSPGTVARATISYEQYF.

This clonotype was recorded at least ten times. The chain combines TRBV3-1 with TRBJ2-2; 15 positions agree with TRBD2. CDR3 length equals 19 residues. Germline trimming cut 4 bases from V and 6 bases from J; bases unmatched to any gene: 12. Looked up from germline, CDR1 is LGHDT and CDR2 is YNNKEL (reference sequence). The CDR3 bases are TGTGCCAGCAGCCCTTCATGCTCCGGGACTAGCGGGAGGTCCGGGGAGCTGTTTTTT. This sequence encodes CASSPSCSGTSGRSGELFF.

Many counts were recorded for this clonotype. The chain joins TRBV28 to TRBJ1-4; TRBD1 is a possible D gene (5 bases). Per the germline V gene, CDR1 is MDHEN and CDR2 is SYDVKM. The CDR3 spans 16 residues. Trimming cost V 6 bases and J 3 bases, with 17 bases left between them. Written as DNA, the CDR3 is TGTGCCAGCAGCCTGGGGGGGACTTTGGCTAATGAAAAACTGTTTTTT. As protein: CASSLGGTLANEKLFF.

This clonotype was recorded many times. The V and J genes are TRBV6-6 and TRBJ2-1; 8 bases match TRBD2. The V gene end was trimmed by 8 bases and the J gene end by 0 bases; junction bases not matched to a gene: 18. Germline V gene lookup returns CDR1 MNHNY and CDR2 SVGAGI (reference sequence). The CDR3 is 19 residues long. DNA for the CDR3: TGTGCCAGCCACGGCCCTCGGGGGGGGGAACCGAGCTCCTACAATGAGCAGTTCTTC. Protein sequence: CASHGPRGGEPSSYNEQFF.

The sample holds many counts of this clonotype. This rearrangement joins TRBV16 to TRBJ1-2; no reliable D call. Germline V CDR1 and CDR2: KGHSY, FQNENV. CDR3 length: 17 residues. Trimming took 5 bases from V and 4 from J, leaving 23 bases between them. The CDR3 reads CASSDIVVVRKTYGYTF. In DNA form, the CDR3 reads TGTGCCAGCAGCGATATAGTGGTCGTTAGAAAGACCTATGGCTACACCTTC.

For this clonotype: It may be a read error: a sequence one base away is much more abundant. DNA of the CDR3: TGTGCCAGCAGTGACAGACGAGAACTGGGAAAGACCCATGGCTACACCTTC. It codes for CASSDRRELGKTHGYTF. The chain recombines TRBV25-1 with TRBJ1-2; unclear D gene. Trimming cost V 3 bases and J 6 bases, with 23 bases left between them. This CDR3 comprises 17 residues. Germline V CDR1 and CDR2: MGHDK, SYGVNS.

This clonotype was observed many times. This sequence joins TRBV3-1 and TRBJ1-1; D unclear. V was pared by 5 bases and J by 4 bases, with 23 bases between. Germline V CDR1 and CDR2: LGHDT, YNNKEL (reference sequence). The CDR3 extends over 17 amino acids. The CDR3 protein is CASSGRVPISIRTEAFF. In DNA, the CDR3 is TGTGCCAGCAGCGGGAGGGTTCCCATTTCAATTCGCACTGAAGCTTTCTTT.

This clonotype was recorded at least ten times. The genes are TRBV6-5 and TRBJ1-6; 9 bases line up with TRBD1. The CDR3 loop spans 16 amino acids. Germline CDR1 MNHEY, CDR2 SVGAGI. V was pared by 5 bases and J by 2 bases, with 4 bases of the junction left unmatched. The CDR3 region has the DNA TGTGCCAGCAGTCCGGACAGGGGACCCTATAATTCACCCCTCCACTTT. This sequence encodes CASSPDRGPYNSPLHF.

As to this clonotype: A much more abundant neighbour one base away suggests this may be a read error. J is TRBJ2-1 and V is TRBV25-1; D is uncertain. The V gene lost 7 bases and the J gene lost 3 bases, with 4 bases spanning the gap. Germline CDR1 reads MGHDK; CDR2 reads SYGVNS. There are 11 residues in the CDR3. This CDR3 is CASIYYNEQFF. The CDR3 nucleotides read TGTGCCAGCATTTACTACAATGAGCAGTTCTTC.

As to this clonotype: A much bigger clone sits one base away, suggesting this may be a read error. The chain has TRBV5-8 and TRBJ1-2; D is uncertain. Germline-derived CDR1 and CDR2 are SGHTS and YDEGEE. Trimming removed 7 bases at V and 4 bases at J, with 23 bases between. The CDR3 has 16 residues. The CDR3 sequence: CASDGSHPRKTYGYTF. CDR3 nucleotides: TGTGCCAGCGACGGCAGTCATCCACGAAAGACCTATGGCTACACCTTC.

In this sample, this clonotype turned up many times. The gene calls are TRBV7-8 and TRBJ1-3, with D possibly matching TRBD1 (6 bases). Germline loops: CDR1 SGHVS, CDR2 FQNEAQ. Trimming cost V 2 bases and J 2 bases, with 10 bases left between them. The CDR3 extends over 15 amino acids. The CDR3 region is CASSLLRTAGNTIYF. The DNA for the CDR3 is TGTGCCAGCAGCTTATTAAGGACAGCTGGAAACACCATATATTTT.

This clonotype was detected ten times or more. The chain employs TRBV6-1 and TRBJ2-1; D assignment may be TRBD1 or TRBD2 (5 bases each). V lost 1 base and J lost 2, with 9 bases in between. The CDR3 has 15 residues. Germline V gene lookup returns CDR1 MNHNS and CDR2 SASEGT. The CDR3 nucleotides read TGTGCCAGCAGTGAAGGAGGGGATCCCTACAATGAGCAGTTCTTC. Encoded protein: CASSEGGDPYNEQFF.

This clonotype was observed at least ten times. The chain is built from TRBV3-1 and TRBJ1-1; no definite D call. Trimming took off 5 bases at V and 4 bases at J, with 23 bases between the two ends. The CDR3 has 17 residues. Germline CDR1 reads LGHDT; CDR2 reads YNNKEL (reference sequence). The CDR3 loop reads CASSVTHPISIRTEAFF. CDR3 DNA: TGTGCCAGCAGCGTAACCCATCCCATTTCAATTCGCACTGAAGCTTTCTTT.